This T cell receptor (beta chain) derives from a study of Ad26.COV2.S vaccination and SARS-CoV-2 variants. Looking at the study overall: Donor allocation was to the COV1001 Ad26.COV2.S trial arm. Intramuscular Ad26.COV2.S at 5x10^10 or 1x10^11 viral particles. Overall study results and limits: Relative to placebo recipients, vaccine recipients exhibited elevated spike-specific TCR breadth.

V lost 8 bases to trimming and J lost 3 bases; unmatched junction nucleotides: 4. The germline V gene has CDR1 GTSNPN and CDR2 SVGIG (reference sequence). The CDR3 runs 12 residues. The table came from immunoSEQ multiplex PCR; TCRdb's copy has only in-frame clones and leaves some out. There are 430,000 or so clones in the sample; 89% occur only once, and roughly 2.5% lies in the top ten. Documented treatment: 15 to 20 received Ad26.COV2.S at low or high dose, single or two shots; about 5 received placebo; per-sample allocation not given. Sampling was done on day 63 after the first vaccine or placebo injection. Wuhan-strain SARS-CoV-2 spike was expressed by the Ad26 vector that made up the vaccine. About this clone itself: Its antigen is undetermined.

Sequenced here: peripheral blood, sampled in a trial of Ad26.COV2.S vaccine versus placebo. The sequence was obtained from a person between 18 and 65 years old who received the Ad26.COV2.S COVID-19 vaccine or a placebo. The rearrangement joins TRBV30 to TRBJ1-2; the match to TRBD1 covers 9 bases. CDR3 DNA sequence: TGTGCCGAGGGACAGGGTGACTATGGCTACACCTTC. It is translated as CAEGQGDYGYTF.